The TCR beta chain under discussion was sequenced for a study of cytomegalovirus exposure and HLA in healthy donors. Germline lookup yields CDR1 MNHEY and CDR2 SMNVEV (reference sequence). V was trimmed by 2 bases and J by 6 bases, leaving 17 bases between them. The CDR3 loop spans 15 amino acids. Primers included in the PCR were 60 Vbeta and 13 Jbeta primers. Only in-frame clones appear in the TCRdb table, and some are missing; sequencing was by immunoSEQ multiplex PCR. The ten top clones account for approximately 6.8%, within a sample of roughly 120,000 clones. J is TRBJ2-7 and V is TRBV27, with a possible D match to TRBD2 (6 bases). The sequence was obtained from a man aged 35 to 55 in good health and CMV-seropositive. Material: PBMCs. The CDR3 DNA sequence: TGTGCCAGCAGTTTAAGTAGGGGTGGGGGGTGCGAGCAGTACTTC. This sequence encodes CASSLSRGGGCEQYF.